A single sample gave rise to the 5 T cell receptor beta chains below, sequenced in a study of tissue T cells after allogeneic stem cell transplantation. The assay was immunoSEQ multiplex PCR, and TCRdb's table has in-frame clones only and misses some. The sample has under 9,000 clones; around a third are singletons. The time point is: mouse harvest day 14 after allogeneic transplant. The graft held 10^6 splenic CD5+ T cells and 10^7 T-cell-depleted bone marrow cells. The sequencing input was skin. The source of these receptors is a female BALB/c mouse given C57BL/6 T cells with graft-versus-host disease after an allogeneic hematopoietic cell transplant.

The sample holds a few counts of this clone. Gene names are mouse gene names. The read comes to an end 1 residue before the CDR3 does, leaving the germline J gene to fill in the end. This chain links TRBV5 with TRBJ1-4, with 11 bases lining up with TRBD1. The CDR3 spans 15 residues. With V trimmed by 4 bases and J by 4 bases, 2 bases remained unmatched. Germline CDR1 reads LGHNA; CDR2 reads YNLKQL (reference sequence). The CDR3 bases that were read are TGTGCCAGCAGCCCGGGACAGGGGGACAACGAAAGATTATTT. Its protein product is CASSPGQGDNERLF. The entire CDR3 protein reads CASSPGQGDNERLFF.

Relative to its sample, this clone is medium-sized. Genes here carry mouse names. The DNA ends 1 residue before the CDR3 does, and the rest of the CDR3 is filled in from the germline J gene. In the same sample, other DNA sequences code for this CDR3. The genes are TRBV26 and TRBJ1-3; D gene ambiguous. The CDR3 loop spans 14 amino acids. V lost 4 bases, J lost 0 bases, and 7 bases lay in between. The germline V gene has CDR1 KGHPV and CDR2 FQNQEV (reference sequence). CDR3 DNA, as far as it was read: TGTGCCAGCAGTCCCGGGAATTCTGGAAATACGCTCTAT. Protein: CASSPGNSGNTLY. The CDR3 as a whole reads CASSPGNSGNTLYF.

This clone occurred a few times. All gene names here are mouse names. The read ends 1 residue shy of where the CDR3 ends; the end is completed using the germline J gene. The rearrangement links TRBV12-2 to TRBJ2-7, with TRBD2 identical over 10 bases. The CDR3 spans 14 residues. The V and J ends lost 0 bases and 6 bases, in that order; junction bases with no gene match: 4. Germline V lookup: CDR1 SGHLS, CDR2 HYDKME. CDR3 DNA, as far as it was read: TGTGCCAGCTCTCTCGGCCTGGGGGGGCTTGAACAGTAC. It translates to CASSLGLGGLEQY. The CDR3 in full is CASSLGLGGLEQYF.

Regarding this clone: The genes and germline here are from mouse. The sequenced fragment ends 1 residue before the CDR3 boundary, so the rest is inferred from the germline J gene. The chain is built from TRBV3 and TRBJ2-4; D is unclear. CDR3 length: 12 amino acids. From germline, CDR1 is SNHLY and CDR2 FYNGKV (reference sequence). V lost 1 base and J 3 bases, leaving 2 bases between the germline ends. Incomplete CDR3 DNA: TGTGCCAGCAGCTTAGGACAAAACACCTTGTAC. The encoded protein is CASSLGQNTLY. The CDR3 reads in full as CASSLGQNTLYF.

In its sample, this clone was seen once. Here the gene names and germline are mouse. This CDR3 reads CASSYRGGNTGQLYF. The CDR3 bases that were read are TGTGCCAGCAGCTACAGGGGAGGGAACACCGGGCAGCTCTAC. This rearrangement joins TRBV19 to TRBJ2-2; 7 bases line up with TRBD1. Coverage ceases 1 residue before the CDR3 finishes, and the germline J gene fills in the end. With V trimmed by 5 bases and J by 2 bases, 6 bases remained unmatched. The length of the CDR3 is 15 residues. CDR1 FNHDT and CDR2 SITEND come from the germline V gene (reference sequence).